The present entry profiles one T cell receptor beta chain with its context. The target of this receptor is not known. Base quality data are lacking; no much larger clone is found one base away. The sample is drawn from a study of cytomegalovirus exposure and HLA in healthy donors (dated by TCRdb to 2016 to 2017). The study in broad terms: An earlier analysis of around 600 of the donors reported about 250 Gb of sequence data and around 110 million unique TCR beta sequences from about 180 million T cells. Roughly 300 gigabases of sequencing data and tens of millions of unique TCR sequences were included in an early release covering about 600 HLA-typed donors. The genetic ancestry cluster associated with self-reported Caucasian donors included around 76% of the 398 genotyped donors. The aim of the study was to test whether cataloging public T cell receptors could identify signatures of past pathogen exposure. The T cell repertoires of some 670 subjects were profiled by immunosequencing and related to cytomegalovirus serostatus. Besides the first cohort of roughly 660 subjects, a separate validation cohort made up of 120 different subjects was used. To predict cytomegalovirus infection status, the study brought together high-throughput TCR immunosequencing, statistical association of individual TCRs with disease status, and machine learning. A later analysis re-analyzed previously published TCR beta repertoires from several hundred donors and added high-resolution HLA genotyping to study TCR occurrence patterns. The later analysis used no new phenotypic data to find candidate immune exposures, relying instead on TCR beta sequences and their occurrence across donors. To decide whether each TCR beta V gene segment behaved as functional or pseudogenic, an earlier analysis of fewer than 750 of the donors relied on high-throughput TCR beta sequencing. Alongside the repertoire data, information on donor age, sex, ethnicity and CMV serostatus was compiled. Genome-wide SNP genotypes for about 65% of the 666 donors were used in a later genetic analysis, which treated that subset as a discovery cohort. All discovery cohort repertoires had been generated using a single sequencing platform. HLA typing included class I and class II loci at four-digit resolution. The number of typed donors differed by locus: about 629-630 for A, B, C, DRB1 and DQB1; 500 to 550 for DQA1; some 590 for DPA1; and some 470 for DPB1. Five DR-DQ haplotypes were handled as single units for association and clustering because linkage in the cohort was strong. Across approximately 420 genotyped donors of the cohort, an average of roughly 250,000 unique TCR beta nucleotide sequences per donor were sequenced, and 15% to 20% of those sequences were non-productive.

V lost 5 bases and J lost 3 bases, and the count of bases not matched to a germline gene is 10. Reading from cysteine to phenylalanine, the CDR3 counts 16 amino acids. CDR3 DNA is the only sequence kept; it has 48 bases, read in frame from the first base. CDR1 is given as LNHDA and CDR2 as SQIVND, both from the germline V gene (reference sequence). Library prep was done by the immunoSEQ multiplex PCR assay. The multiplex PCR relied on a mix of 60 forward primers for TCR Vbeta segments and 13 reverse primers for TCR Jbeta segments. The CDR3 region of rearranged TCR beta genes was amplified from genomic DNA by a multiplex PCR assay. Amplified TCR beta libraries were sequenced as 87-base-pair reads on the Illumina HiSeq System. In the original analysis: In a later analysis, tens of millions of unique TCR beta chains were counted across the 650 to 750 repertoires, and approximately 11 million of these chains were shared by at least two donors. A nearest-neighbor algorithm error-corrected the raw reads and collapsed the reads into unique sequences, merging closely related sequences to remove PCR and sequencing errors. Alignment of CDR3 sequences to IMGT reference sequences was used to assign V, D and J gene segments. For a sequence to be retained, a match of at least six nucleotides was required to both a V gene segment and a J gene segment. A rearrangement counted as productive if the CDR3 had no stop codons and remained in frame with V and J, and every other rearrangement counted as non-productive. Following IMGT convention, CDR3 was defined as the stretch from the second conserved V-encoded cysteine to the conserved J-encoded phenylalanine. Sequences without an unambiguous match to a single V gene segment were excluded from the earlier analysis of a few hundred of the donors. In an earlier analysis of some 590 of the donors, V segments were called functional above 56.7% productive rearrangements and were called segregating when the between-donor standard deviation exceeded 5%. A statistical classification framework was built for diagnosing cytomegalovirus status from the catalog of TCR beta chain sequences. In a later analysis, V and J genes were assigned by comparing TCR nucleotide sequences against IMGT/GENE-DB human TR gene sequences. In a later analysis, CDR3 sequences and most-parsimonious VDJ recombination scenarios were assigned using the TCRdist pipeline. In a later analysis, every TCR beta chain was defined by the combination of its CDR3 amino acid sequence and its V-gene family, and reads without a unique V-gene family were dropped. To address suspected cross-contamination and a sequencing artifact, a later analysis removed approximately 590 highly shared, low-generation-probability nucleotide sequences. For each public chain, a later analysis derived a clonal expansion index from normalized ranks of inferred template counts within each repertoire. Generation probabilities in a later analysis came from a VDJ recombination model fitted to out-of-frame rearrangements, and those results were checked against IGoR. A later analysis scored TCR-TCR, TCR-HLA and TCR-CMV co-occurrence with hypergeometric tests, applying a repertoire-size bias correction to TCR pairs. To estimate false discovery rates, a later analysis permuted the HLA or CMV assignments 20 times. In a later analysis, co-occurring TCRs were grouped using DBSCAN, and TCRdist sequence similarity was added for clustering within HLA-allele-positive subsets. Repertoires with fewer than 30,000 or more than 120,000 public chains, plus five repertoires with anomalous nucleotide sharing, were excluded from co-occurrence clustering. TCRdb took this table from immuneACCESS and kept in-frame rearrangements with V and J called. Such tables lack part of the clones; where checked against another copy, unresolved V genes explain under half of the gap, and the rest is unexplained. The D gene and trimming were derived from the DNA, and the V and J assignments and clone size from that table. This sample holds about 130,000 clones; around 82% were observed only once. The ten largest clones add up to 0.95% to 1.5% of the sample.

Results the study describes overall, beyond this receptor: In this cohort, only TCR beta chains were sequenced, and detectable features were limited by the absence of alpha or paired-chain data. A further reported finding was that TCR beta sequences accurately predicted the HLA-A and HLA-B alleles for most subjects in the first cohort. According to a later analysis, TCR association rates differed among HLA loci, with DRB1 alleles showing the most associated TCRs and HLA-C alleles showing the fewest. While some public TCRs were present in many individuals, most TCR sequences turned up only very rarely across donors. According to a later genetic analysis, donors in an Asian-associated ancestry cluster had fewer N-insertions in productive TCRs than the approximately 650-donor mean. In a later genetic analysis, a missense DCLRE1C variant was associated with V-gene and J-gene trimming of TCR beta chains, and the association was replicated in an independent cohort. According to a later analysis, parvovirus B19, influenza, CMV and Epstein-Barr virus appeared linked to several top co-occurrence clusters. Linkage disequilibrium might explain the correlated functional status among segregating V segments, but an unknown experimental factor could not be ruled out. Roughly uniform sequencing depth across donors was assumed in presence/absence analyses, although this assumption may not hold. In a later analysis, HLA-associated TCR beta chains were found to be more clonally expanded and to have lower generation probabilities than equally common non-associated chains. In the study, about 150 TCR beta chains were listed as associated with cytomegalovirus. When HLA alleles, especially DR and DQ, strongly co-occurred, attributing TCR associations to individual alleles was difficult. According to a later analysis, most CMV-associated TCR beta chains appeared to be HLA-restricted, and the HLA associations seemed to be driven largely by CMV exposure. The authors suggested that the approach could potentially be extended to other disease states and immunological phenotypes. The classifier was reported to diagnose cytomegalovirus status with high specificity and sensitivity in both the original and validation cohorts. The 87-base-pair reads could not distinguish some IMGT-functional V segments, including TRBV6-2 and TRBV6-3, so those segments were excluded. In vitro tests confirmed that a few of the cytomegalovirus-associated TCR beta chains recognize cytomegalovirus antigens. Because HLA typing was unavailable for some donors at each locus, only the typed subset was used in association tests. Specific HLA alleles were associated with 18,000 or so TCR beta sequences at a false discovery rate of 0.05 in a later analysis. Over 15 rarely observed V segments, including chromosome 9 orphons, were excluded from the earlier analysis of several hundred of the donors because counts were too low. A group of highly shared sequence variants was considered likely to be a technical artifact of the sequencing pipeline. In an earlier analysis of several hundred of the donors, most TCR beta V segments were observed in productive rearrangements about 90% or about 30% of the time, broadly matching IMGT annotations. Immune exposure information for the cohort was limited to CMV serostatus.

The cohort comprised some 700 healthy bone marrow donors. Cohort members were all nominally healthy when sampled, although unrecorded immune exposures were likely present. The donor tested CMV seronegative and was one of the 352 seronegative cohort members. A peripheral blood sample was provided by each donor, and peripheral blood mononuclear cells were used for TCR beta sequencing. The Qiagen DNeasy Blood Extraction Kit was used to extract genomic DNA from the blood cell samples. The sequence derives from a female donor in good health and CMV-seronegative. The chain employs TRBV19 and TRBJ2-5, with 9 central nucleotides matching TRBD1. Sequenced input: PBMCs. The DNA reads TGTGCCAGTAGTGCAGGACAGGGGTTGAGGAAAGAGACCCAGTACTTC. The resulting protein is CASSAGQGLRKETQYF.